Presented here are 9 T cell receptor beta chains from one specimen sequenced in a study of T cell repertoires in cytomegalovirus infection. TCRdb re-called the reads through MiXCR, storing one row per CDR3 protein. The data contain more than 250,000 distinct CDR3 sequences, about 13% of them singletons. Sequencing was performed on PBMCs. The receptor source for this set is a human donor in good health (CMV status not recorded). Some clones in this sample may be carry-over from other donors' samples.

This chain joins TRBV19 and TRBJ1-5, with D perhaps matching TRBD1 (6 bases). The CDR3 contains 13 residues. The V gene's germline CDR1 is LNHDA and CDR2 SQIVND (reference sequence). Trimming left V 6 bases short and J 5 bases short, with 11 bases between. The CDR3: CASRPSGDQPQHF. The CDR3 DNA sequence: TGTGCCAGTAGGCCTTCAGGGGATCAGCCCCAGCATTTT.

This clonotype came up once. This rearrangement joins TRBV6-6 to TRBJ2-3, with TRBD2 matching over 14 bases. Trimming took 5 bases from V and 7 from J; bases not matched to a gene: 5. This CDR3 spans 15 amino acids. CDR1 and CDR2 (germline): MNHNY, SVGAGI (reference sequence). The CDR3 bases are TGTGCCAGCAGTGACGGGACTAGCGGGAGAAATACGCAGTATTTT. It translates to CASSDGTSGRNTQYF.

This clonotype was observed many times. The V and J genes are TRBV7-6 and TRBJ2-1, with 7 bases identical to TRBD1. Germline V gene lookup returns CDR1 SGHVS and CDR2 FNYEAQ. The CDR3 has 16 residues. V trimming: 5 bases; J trimming: 0 bases; junction bases outside the gene matches: 7. CDR3 sequence: CASSPAGTVSYNEQFF. CDR3 nucleotides: TGTGCCAGCAGCCCTGCCGGGACAGTCTCCTACAATGAGCAGTTCTTC.

This clonotype has at least ten counts. J is TRBJ2-2 and V is TRBV11-2; no reliable D call. The CDR3 contains 11 residues. The V gene's germline CDR1 is SGHAT and CDR2 FQNNGV. V was trimmed by 3 bases and J by 4 bases, leaving 0 bases between them. In DNA form, the CDR3 reads TGTGCCAGCAGCTTCACCGGGGAGCTGTTTTTT. As protein: CASSFTGELFF.

This clonotype occurred many times. V is TRBV14 and J is TRBJ2-3; D uncertain. The ends were cut back, 0 bases at V and 8 bases at J, with 9 bases in the middle. The germline CDR1 and CDR2 sequences are SGHDN and FVKESK. The CDR3 runs to 13 residues. This CDR3 is CASSQDPVGTQYF. CDR3 nucleotides: TGTGCCAGCAGCCAAGATCCAGTGGGTACGCAGTATTTT.

This clonotype has more than one count but fewer than ten. This chain joins TRBV28 and TRBJ2-7, with a tentative D call TRBD2 (6 bases). V was cut by 4 bases and J by 0 bases, with 16 bases left in between. Germline V gene data show CDR1 as MDHEN and CDR2 as SYDVKM. This CDR3 region has 16 residues. The chain's CDR3 is CASSSLGGVVSYEQYF. The CDR3 DNA is TGTGCCAGCAGTTCGCTCGGCGGGGTGGTCTCCTACGAGCAGTACTTC.

The chain is built from TRBV7-9 and TRBJ1-2, with a tentative D call TRBD1 (5 bases). The CDR3 has 13 residues. CDR1 and CDR2 (germline): SEHNR, FQNEAQ (reference sequence). V was clipped by 5 bases and J by 4 bases, with 11 bases between them. The CDR3 region is CASSPGTSYGYTF. The CDR3 DNA reads as TGTGCCAGCAGCCCAGGGACTTCCTATGGCTACACCTTC.

This chain uses TRBV20-1 with TRBJ2-4; perhaps TRBD1 as D (6 bases). The V gene's germline CDR1 is DFQATT and CDR2 SNEGSKA (reference sequence). Trimming stripped 6 bases from V and 0 bases from J, with 15 bases between. The CDR3 sequence is 15 residues long. Written as DNA, the CDR3 is TGCAGTGCGAACACAGGGAACCTAGCCAAAAACATTCAGTACTTC. Amino acid sequence: CSANTGNLAKNIQYF.

This clonotype was detected only a few times. This chain connects TRBV20-1 to TRBJ2-7; D gene ambiguous. The CDR3 is 13 residues long. The germline gives CDR1 DFQATT, CDR2 SNEGSKA (reference sequence). Trimming removed 5 bases from V and 2 bases from J, with 13 bases in between. The CDR3 sequence is CSADDTQTYEQYF. In DNA, the CDR3 is TGCAGTGCTGACGACACGCAGACCTACGAGCAGTACTTC.